The 16 T cell receptor beta chains below come from one sample, sequenced in a study of T cells in Graves' hyperthyroidism and ophthalmopathy. The investigators amplified TCR beta CDR3 regions from RNA transcripts. The study used the HTBI primer set for a first-round RT-PCR of the TCR CDR3. One entry per CDR3 protein, called by TCRdb with MiXCR from the multiplex PCR reads. The sample consists of 350,000 to 500,000 distinct CDR3 sequences, roughly an eighth of them appearing once. The specimen was blood. These receptors all come from a woman between 18 and 29 years old with Graves' hyperthyroidism.

This chain links TRBV3-1 with TRBJ2-1; 7 bases are a match to TRBD2. J was trimmed by 2 bases and V by 1 base; bases with no gene match: 2. Germline assignment: CDR1 LGHDT and CDR2 YNNKEL (reference sequence). There are 15 residues in the CDR3. In DNA, the CDR3 is TGTGCCAGCAGCCAAGGGACTAGTACCTACAATGAGCAGTTCTTC. This translates into CASSQGTSTYNEQFF.

As regards this clonotype: Given a much more abundant clone one base away, this may be a read error. The chain is built from TRBV27 and TRBJ2-1, with D possibly being TRBD2 (6 bases). CDR1 and CDR2 (germline): MNHEY, SMNVEV (reference sequence). The CDR3 covers 16 residues. The CDR3 DNA sequence: TGTGCCAGCAGTTTACAGGCGGGAAGATCGAACAATGAGCGGTTCTTC. Translating gives CASSLQAGRSNNERFF.

This clonotype was counted at least ten times. This rearrangement joins TRBV30 to TRBJ2-1; D is uncertain. V lost 4 bases and J 7 bases, leaving 14 bases between the germline ends. CDR1 and CDR2 (germline): GTSNPN, SVGIG (reference sequence). This CDR3 is 13 amino acids long. CDR3 coding DNA: TGTGCCTGGACTGGTAGTCCCCAAAATGAGCAGTTCTTC. Protein: CAWTGSPQNEQFF.

This clonotype showed up just a few times. This sequence joins TRBV14 and TRBJ2-1; no reliable D call. CDR1 is SGHDN, CDR2 FVKESK, per germline. Trimming took off 0 bases at V and 4 bases at J, with 10 bases between the two ends. The CDR3 length is 15 residues. The chain's CDR3 is CASSQEGRPYNEQFF. In DNA form, the CDR3 reads TGTGCCAGCAGCCAAGAGGGTCGGCCTTACAATGAGCAGTTCTTC. The entire variable domain, with the rest obtained from reference TRBV14 and TRBJ2-1, is as follows: EAGVTQFPSHSVIEKGQTVTLRCDPISGHDNLYWYRRVMGKEIKFLLHFVKESKQDESGMPNNRFLAERTGGTYSTLKVQPAELEDSGVYFCASSQEGRPYNEQFFGPGTRLTVL.

Many counts were recorded for this clonotype. The V and J genes are TRBV3-1 and TRBJ1-3; D is unresolved. The V gene lost 3 bases and the J gene lost 0 bases, with 6 bases spanning the gap. The CDR3 covers 14 residues. CDR1 and CDR2 (germline): LGHDT, YNNKEL (reference sequence). The CDR3 reads CASSQSDSGNTIYF. The CDR3 nucleotides are TGTGCCAGCAGCCAGTCGGACTCTGGAAACACCATATATTTT.

This clonotype was seen ten or more times. The chain is built from TRBV28 and TRBJ2-3, with TRBD2 matching over 9 bases. This CDR3 contains 11 residues. Germline CDR1 MDHEN, CDR2 SYDVKM. As DNA, the CDR3 is TGTATGAGCGGGGGGACAGATACGCAGTATTTT. Translated: CMSGGTDTQYF.

This clonotype was observed many times. V and J are TRBV5-1 and TRBJ2-3; 13 bases match TRBD2. In germline, CDR1 is SGHRS, CDR2 YFSETQ. The J segment lost 4 bases and the V segment lost 4 bases, leaving 9 bases of the junction unmatched. This CDR3 has 17 residues. The CDR3 region has the DNA TGCGCCAGCAGCATCTGGACTAGCGGGAGTATCCCAGATACGCAGTATTTT. This gives the protein CASSIWTSGSIPDTQYF.

In this sample, this clonotype turned up a few times. The chain recombines TRBV7-3 with TRBJ2-5, with 10 bases aligning to TRBD1. After removal of 6 bases from V and 3 bases from J, the junction contained 4 bases not matched to a gene. This CDR3 comprises 14 residues. Per the germline V gene, CDR1 is SGHTA and CDR2 is FQGTGA. This CDR3 reads CASSQGTGEETQYF. The CDR3 DNA reads as TGTGCCAGCAGTCAAGGGACAGGGGAAGAGACCCAGTACTTC.

This clonotype was seen at least ten times. The chain recombines TRBV10-3 with TRBJ1-6; no firm D call. Germline V CDR1 and CDR2: ENHRY, SYGVKD. Between the trimmed V and J ends, which lost 4 bases and 6 bases, there was a span of 7 bases. This CDR3 has 13 residues. CDR3 in amino acids: CAISVKSNSPLHF. The CDR3 DNA reads as TGTGCCATCAGTGTGAAGAGTAATTCACCCCTCCACTTT.

This clonotype was found a few times. The chain uses TRBV2 and TRBJ1-6; no clear D gene. This CDR3 contains 13 residues. Germline V gives CDR1 SNHLY, CDR2 FYNNEI. Trimming pared 6 bases from V and 9 bases from J, leaving 12 bases between. The CDR3 loop reads CASRQSSGSPLHF. CDR3 DNA: TGTGCCAGCAGACAAAGTTCAGGTTCACCCCTCCACTTT.

The table lists this clonotype with a few counts. This chain links TRBV4-2 with TRBJ1-1; D perhaps matches TRBD1 (6 bases). The CDR3 length is 14 residues. V lost 3 bases to trimming and J lost 3 bases, with 11 bases between them. CDR1 and CDR2 (germline): LGHNA, YNFKEQ. The CDR3: CASSQAHRDTEAFF. The CDR3 DNA is TGTGCCAGCAGCCAGGCTCACAGGGACACTGAAGCTTTCTTT.

The chain combines TRBV7-9 with TRBJ1-4; TRBD1 matches at 9 bases. Trimming at V came to 2 bases and at J to 3 bases, leaving 4 bases not matched to a gene. The CDR3 runs to 16 residues. Per germline, CDR1 SEHNR and CDR2 FQNEAQ (reference sequence). The CDR3 region has the DNA TGTGCCAGCAGCTTAACAGGGACAGGGCCTAATGAAAAACTGTTTTTT. Protein sequence: CASSLTGTGPNEKLFF.

This clonotype was seen more than once but under ten times. CDR3 protein: CASIKDRLGNTIYF. As DNA, the CDR3 is TGTGCCAGCATAAAGGACAGACTGGGGAACACCATATATTTT. J is TRBJ1-3 and V is TRBV7-8; D is perhaps TRBD1 (6 bases). The CDR3 sequence is 14 residues long. Trimming removed 7 bases at V and 7 bases at J, with 17 bases between. CDR1 is SGHVS, CDR2 FQNEAQ, per germline.

The CDR3 bases are TGTGCCAGCAGTAGACTAGCGAACACCGGGGAGCTGTTTTTT. Amino acids: CASSRLANTGELFF. The V call is TRBV6-1, the J call TRBJ2-2; tentative D call: TRBD2 (6 bases). The germline V and J ends were trimmed by 5 bases and 0 bases, with 7 bases remaining between them. The CDR3 runs 14 residues. Germline V gene sequence: CDR1 MNHNS, CDR2 SASEGT.

This clonotype was seen ten or more times. This chain links TRBV20-1 with TRBJ2-1, with TRBD2 matching 11 bases. The V gene's germline CDR1 is DFQATT and CDR2 SNEGSKA (reference sequence). Trimming cost V 6 bases and J 1 base; bases outside gene matches: 8. CDR3 length: 16 amino acids. The CDR3 DNA is TGCAGTGCCACCACACTAGCGGGAGAATCCTACAATGAGCAGTTCTTC. This sequence encodes CSATTLAGESYNEQFF.

This clonotype was recorded many times. The V call is TRBV6-2 or TRBV6-3, the J call TRBJ1-2; D not resolved. The V end lost 0 bases, the J end lost 2 bases, and 4 bases lay between the germline ends. Germline assignment: CDR1 MNHEY and CDR2 SVGEGT. The CDR3 extends over 13 amino acids. CDR3 DNA sequence: TGTGCCAGCAGTTACTCAGACAACTATGGCTACACCTTC. This codes for CASSYSDNYGYTF.